The 25 T cell receptor beta chains below come from one sample, sequenced in a study of blood T cell repertoires in COVID-19. The repertoire was sequenced with immunoSEQ multiplex PCR; TCRdb's copy has only in-frame clones and lacks some. The table shows a few hundred thousand clones, with 80% to 90% occurring only once. The sequenced material came from PBMCs or T cells enriched from blood (not recorded which). These receptors came from a man in his late teens or twenties who had recovered from COVID-19.

This chain connects TRBV6-5 to TRBJ1-6; 7 bases fit TRBD1. With 10 bases clipped from V and 10 bases from J, the junction kept 10 bases outside the gene matches. The CDR3 contains 13 residues. Germline V gene data show CDR1 as MNHEY and CDR2 as SVGAGI. This CDR3 reads CANKDREYSPLHF. In nucleotides, the CDR3 is TGTGCCAACAAAGACAGGGAATACTCACCCCTCCACTTT.

This sequence joins TRBV5-1 and TRBJ1-1, with TRBD1 matching 7 bases. Trimming took 7 bases from V and 5 from J; bases not matched to a gene: 2. CDR1 and CDR2 from the germline V gene are SGHRS and YFSETQ. This CDR3 contains 11 residues. The CDR3 DNA reads TGCGCCAGCGCGGGACAGACTGAAGCTTTCTTT. It is translated as CASAGQTEAFF.

The chain recombines TRBV28 with TRBJ1-4; maybe TRBD1 (6 bases). Germline V CDR1 and CDR2: MDHEN, SYDVKM. This CDR3 is built from 13 residues. Trimming took 9 bases from V and 3 from J, leaving 11 bases between them. CDR3 loop: CASLDRANEKLFF. The CDR3 bases are TGTGCCAGTCTGGACAGAGCTAATGAAAAACTGTTTTTT.

The count of this clone is one. The V call is TRBV20-1, the J call TRBJ1-2, with 7 bases aligning to TRBD1. The germline CDR1 and CDR2 sequences are DFQATT and SNEGSKA (reference sequence). The CDR3 totals 13 residues. The junction had 5 bases not matched to a gene; V was cut back by 3 bases and J by 4 bases. The CDR3 nucleotides are TGCAGTGCTAGTGTAGGGACAGTCTATGGCTACACCTTC. Translation gives CSASVGTVYGYTF.

This clone was detected only once. The chain has TRBV29-1 and TRBJ2-7, with 7 bases identical to TRBD1. J was trimmed by 5 bases and V by 2 bases; bases with no gene match: 9. The germline gives CDR1 SQVTM, CDR2 ANQGSEA. This CDR3 has 14 residues. The CDR3 coding sequence is TGCAGCGTTGAATTGAGGGGGCAAAGGAACGAGCAGTACTTC. Protein product: CSVELRGQRNEQYF.

V gene TRBV6-5 combines with J gene TRBJ1-2; D remains unclear. From germline, CDR1 is MNHEY and CDR2 SVGAGI. The length of the CDR3 is 15 residues. V shed 3 bases and J shed 4 bases, with 15 bases lying between them. The CDR3 loop is CASSYGKESGYGYTF. The CDR3 DNA sequence: TGTGCCAGCAGTTATGGGAAGGAGAGCGGCTATGGCTACACCTTC.

This clone was seen just once. The chain uses TRBV5-4 and TRBJ2-1, with D tentatively TRBD2 (5 bases). Germline CDR1 and CDR2: SGHNT and YYREEE (reference sequence). Deletions cut 0 bases from V and 0 bases from J, with 13 bases between. The CDR3 covers 17 residues. The CDR3 nucleotides read TGTGCCAGCAGCTTGGATTCGAGGGATCCCTCCTACAATGAGCAGTTCTTC. Translation gives CASSLDSRDPSYNEQFF.

The chain links TRBV11-2 to TRBJ1-2; perhaps TRBD1 as D (5 bases). The CDR3 consists of 14 residues. Germline CDR1 is SGHAT and CDR2 is FQNNGV. Trimming shortened V by 5 bases and J by 0 bases, and 10 bases separated the two germline ends. In DNA, the CDR3 is TGTGCCAGCAGCCGGGGGGGAACTAACTATGGCTACACCTTC. Protein: CASSRGGTNYGYTF.

J is TRBJ2-1 and V is TRBV24-1, with D perhaps TRBD2 (6 bases). With 2 bases removed from V and 6 bases from J, the gap between germline ends came to 10 bases. Germline CDR1 KGHDR, CDR2 SFDVKD. The CDR3 runs 14 residues. The CDR3 here is CATSDWDGGNEQFF. DNA of the CDR3: TGTGCCACCAGTGATTGGGACGGGGGCAATGAGCAGTTCTTC.

This chain connects TRBV7-2 to TRBJ2-7; 7 bases map to TRBD2. J lost 5 bases, V lost 3 bases, and 7 bases had no gene match. This CDR3 contains 14 residues. Germline V CDR1 and CDR2: SGHTA, FQGNSA. In nucleotides, the CDR3 is TGTGCCAGCAGCTTTGGCGGGAGTTTTGACGAGCAGTACTTC. Protein sequence: CASSFGGSFDEQYF.

V is TRBV12-3 or TRBV12-4 and J is TRBJ1-2, with 8 bases identical to TRBD1. CDR3 size: 12 residues. With 5 bases clipped from V and 4 bases from J, the junction kept 0 bases outside the gene matches. As DNA, the CDR3 is TGTGCCAGCAGTACAGGGGGCTATGGCTACACCTTC. It specifies CASSTGGYGYTF.

This chain connects TRBV7-8 to TRBJ1-2, with 7 bases identical to TRBD1. The CDR3 covers 14 residues. CDR1 is SGHVS and CDR2 is FQNEAQ in the germline V gene. Trimming took 5 bases from V and 2 from J; bases not matched to a gene: 5. CDR3 residues: CASSRQGRNYGYTF. The CDR3 nucleotides read TGTGCCAGCAGCAGACAGGGAAGGAACTATGGCTACACCTTC.

The V call is TRBV6-5, the J call TRBJ2-1; D possibly corresponds to TRBD2 (5 bases). CDR3 length: 13 amino acids. Trimming removed 2 bases from V and 10 bases from J, with 12 bases in between. Per the germline V gene, CDR1 is MNHEY and CDR2 is SVGAGI. The CDR3: CASSYPEGAEQFF. The CDR3 DNA reads TGTGCCAGCAGTTACCCCGAGGGAGCCGAGCAGTTCTTC.

The chain uses TRBV6-2 or TRBV6-3 and TRBJ2-5; a possible D gene is TRBD2 (5 bases). Germline V CDR1 and CDR2: MNHEY, SVGEGT. V gave up 2 bases and J gave up 4 bases, with 17 bases separating them. The CDR3 sequence is 16 residues long. CDR3 DNA: TGTGCCAGCAGTTACCCTTGGACTGATCCAAGAGAGACCCAGTACTTC. Protein sequence: CASSYPWTDPRETQYF.

V is TRBV6-5 and J is TRBJ2-3; D call uncertain. Germline V gives CDR1 MNHEY, CDR2 SVGAGI. Trimming took off 5 bases at V and 3 bases at J, with 9 bases between the two ends. The CDR3 extends over 13 amino acids. DNA for the CDR3: TGTGCCAGCAGTACCCCCAGTACAGATACGCAGTATTTT. Residues: CASSTPSTDTQYF.

This chain links TRBV5-5 with TRBJ2-2; D may be TRBD2 (5 bases). From germline, CDR1 is SGHKS and CDR2 YYEKEE (reference sequence). CDR3 size: 14 residues. V gave up 1 base and J gave up 5 bases, with 9 bases separating them. The CDR3 DNA reads TGTGCCAGCAGCTTGCTGCCGGGGACCGGGGAGCTGTTTTTT. Translation gives CASSLLPGTGELFF. The variable domain in full, with the rest retrieved from reference TRBV5-5 and TRBJ2-2, is DAGVTQSPTHLIKTRGQQVTLRCSPISGHKSVSWYQQVLGQGPQFIFQYYEKEERGRGNFPDRFSARQFPNYSSELNVNALLLGDSALYLCASSLLPGTGELFFGEGSRLTVL.

The chain couples TRBV7-8 to TRBJ2-7, with 7 nucleotides matching TRBD1. Looked up from germline, CDR1 is SGHVS and CDR2 is FQNEAQ. Losses at the gene ends were 6 bases for V and 4 bases for J; bases not matched to a gene: 9. The CDR3 totals 14 residues. The CDR3 reads CASSRQGSPYEQYF. The CDR3 DNA reads TGTGCCAGCAGTCGACAGGGAAGTCCATACGAGCAGTACTTC.

The gene calls are TRBV7-2 and TRBJ2-1; 13 bases map to TRBD2. V was pared by 6 bases and J by 8 bases, with 7 bases of the junction left unmatched. Germline lookup yields CDR1 SGHTA and CDR2 FQGNSA. CDR3 length: 15 amino acids. CDR3: CASSTLAGGRDEQFF. In DNA, the CDR3 is TGTGCCAGCAGTACACTAGCGGGGGGGCGAGATGAGCAGTTCTTC.

This clone was detected once. This chain connects TRBV19 to TRBJ2-2; 7 bases agree with TRBD2. Germline values: CDR1 LNHDA, CDR2 SQIVND (reference sequence). V trimming: 3 bases; J trimming: 6 bases; junction bases outside the gene matches: 4. The CDR3 runs 14 residues. As DNA, the CDR3 is TGTGCCAGTAGTATGCTAGCGGTCCCCGGGGAGCTGTTTTTT. Its protein product is CASSMLAVPGELFF. Together with reference TRBV19 and TRBJ2-2, the CDR3 gives the full variable domain: DGGITQSPKYLFRKEGQNVTLSCEQNLNHDAMYWYRQDPGQGLRLIYYSQIVNDFQKGDIAEGYSVSREKKESFPLTVTSAQKNPTAFYLCASSMLAVPGELFFGEGSRLTVL.

This clone was seen once. The rearrangement uses TRBV27 and TRBJ2-7; 7 nucleotides line up with TRBD1. Germline V gene sequence: CDR1 MNHEY, CDR2 SMNVEV (reference sequence). The CDR3 has 18 amino acids. V lost 4 bases to trimming and J lost 1 base; unmatched junction nucleotides: 16. The CDR3 DNA reads as TGTGCCAGCAGTTACATGAACAGGGGAATTCCGGGATCCTACGAGCAGTACTTC. It specifies CASSYMNRGIPGSYEQYF.

This clone came up once. The chain couples TRBV9 to TRBJ2-1, with a tentative D call TRBD2 (6 bases). Germline CDR1 reads SGDLS; CDR2 reads YYNGEE. The ends were cut back, 3 bases at V and 7 bases at J, with 20 bases in the middle. The CDR3 length is 16 residues. The chain's CDR3 is CASSAHHYLSGNEQFF. DNA of the CDR3: TGTGCCAGCAGCGCCCATCACTATCTAAGCGGGAATGAGCAGTTCTTC.

V usage is TRBV10-3 and J usage is TRBJ1-2, with D perhaps TRBD1 (5 bases). Germline V gives CDR1 ENHRY, CDR2 SYGVKD. The length of the CDR3 is 14 residues. The V and J ends lost 1 base and 4 bases respectively, with 10 bases between them. DNA for the CDR3: TGTGCCATCAGTGAGTACGACAGCCGCTATGGCTACACCTTC. Translated: CAISEYDSRYGYTF.

The V gene is TRBV7-6, the J gene TRBJ2-2; 7 bases map to TRBD2. Unmatched junction bases numbered 12, after V lost 2 bases and J lost 6 bases. CDR3 size: 17 residues. Germline V lookup: CDR1 SGHVS, CDR2 FNYEAQ. Here the CDR3 reads CASSLYPFRGEAGELFF. CDR3 sequence (DNA): TGTGCCAGCAGCTTATATCCGTTTCGGGGGGAGGCCGGGGAGCTGTTTTTT.

The chain has TRBV29-1 and TRBJ1-5; 9 nucleotides line up with TRBD1. V was pared by 6 bases and J by 7 bases, with 7 bases of the junction left unmatched. This CDR3 region has 13 residues. The germline V gene has CDR1 SQVTM and CDR2 ANQGSEA. The CDR3 bases are TGCAGCGTGCGGGACAGGGTAAACCAGCCCCAGCATTTT. It is translated as CSVRDRVNQPQHF.

The sample holds a few counts of this clone. The chain links TRBV2 to TRBJ2-2; 12 bases line up with TRBD1. The CDR3 totals 16 residues. V gave up 4 bases and J gave up 4 bases; unmatched junction bases: 4. The germline CDR1 and CDR2 sequences are SNHLY and FYNNEI. CDR3 sequence: CASSVRDRGPTGELFF. CDR3 sequence (DNA): TGTGCCAGCAGTGTGCGGGACAGGGGGCCCACCGGGGAGCTGTTTTTT.